This T cell receptor beta chain was documented in a study of blood T cell repertoires in COVID-19. Background on the study: The United States, Italy and Spain supplied acute and convalescent COVID-19 samples. T cells, B-cell-depleted T cells, or PBMCs provided the cDNA or gDNA that served as material.

The CDR3 is made up of 16 amino acids. The junction had 4 bases not matched to a gene; V was cut back by 3 bases and J by 0 bases. In germline, CDR1 is KGHSH, CDR2 LQKENI. In the original processing: Estimated nucleated cell counts came from reference gene primer amplification. Sequencing was performed with immunoSEQ multiplex PCR; in TCRdb, only in-frame clones are kept and a portion is missing. V, J and clone size are those of that table, while D and trimming were read from the DNA. The profile covers 250,000 or so clones, with around four fifths appearing a single time and more than 4% taken by the ten largest.

The source of this sequence is a man between 50 and 59 years old with acute or convalescent COVID-19. This chain links TRBV18 with TRBJ1-5; TRBD1 aligns across 8 bases. Sequenced material: peripheral blood. CDR3 amino acids: CASSPGTGYSNQPQHF. DNA for the CDR3: TGTGCCAGCTCACCGGGGACAGGATATAGCAATCAGCCCCAGCATTTT.